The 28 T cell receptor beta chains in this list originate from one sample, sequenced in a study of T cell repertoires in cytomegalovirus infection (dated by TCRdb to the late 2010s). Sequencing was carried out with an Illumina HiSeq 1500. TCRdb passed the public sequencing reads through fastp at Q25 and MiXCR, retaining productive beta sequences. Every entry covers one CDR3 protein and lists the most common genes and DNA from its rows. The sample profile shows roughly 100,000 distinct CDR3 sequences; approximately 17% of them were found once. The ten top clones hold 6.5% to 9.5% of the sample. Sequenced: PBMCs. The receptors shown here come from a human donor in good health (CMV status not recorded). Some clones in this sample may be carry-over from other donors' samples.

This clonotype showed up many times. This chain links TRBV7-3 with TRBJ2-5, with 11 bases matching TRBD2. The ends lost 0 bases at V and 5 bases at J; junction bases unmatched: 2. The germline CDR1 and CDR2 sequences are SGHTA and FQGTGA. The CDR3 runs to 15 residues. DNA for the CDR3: TGTGCCAGCAGCTTAACTAGCGGGGGGGTCGAGACCCAGTACTTC. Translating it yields CASSLTSGGVETQYF.

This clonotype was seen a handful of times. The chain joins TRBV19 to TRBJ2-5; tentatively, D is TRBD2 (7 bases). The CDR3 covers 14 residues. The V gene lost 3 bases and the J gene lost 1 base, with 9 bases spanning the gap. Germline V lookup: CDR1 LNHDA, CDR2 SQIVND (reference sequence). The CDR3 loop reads CASSMGGRQETQYF. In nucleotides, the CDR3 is TGTGCCAGTAGTATGGGGGGGCGCCAAGAGACCCAGTACTTC.

CDR3 in amino acids: CSVDNLGSHGEQYF. CDR3 DNA: TGCAGCGTTGATAATTTGGGGTCCCACGGGGAGCAGTACTTC. V and J are TRBV29-1 and TRBJ2-7; the D is unclear. Trimming removed 3 bases from V and 7 bases from J, with 19 bases in between. Looked up from germline, CDR1 is SQVTM and CDR2 is ANQGSEA. This CDR3 region has 14 residues.

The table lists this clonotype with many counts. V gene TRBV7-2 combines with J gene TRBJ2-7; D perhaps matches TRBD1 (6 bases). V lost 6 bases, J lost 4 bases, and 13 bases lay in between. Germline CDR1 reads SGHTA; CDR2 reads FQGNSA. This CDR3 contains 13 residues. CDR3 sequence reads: CASSLDRVYEQYF. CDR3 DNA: TGTGCCAGCAGTTTGGACAGAGTTTACGAGCAGTACTTC.

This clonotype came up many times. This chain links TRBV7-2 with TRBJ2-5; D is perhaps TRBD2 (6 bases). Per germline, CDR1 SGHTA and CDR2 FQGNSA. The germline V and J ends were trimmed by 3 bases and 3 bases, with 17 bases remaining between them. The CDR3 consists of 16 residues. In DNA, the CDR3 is TGTGCCAGCAGCTTCGCCGGGAGTCTGGAGAAAGAGACCCAGTACTTC. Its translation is CASSFAGSLEKETQYF.

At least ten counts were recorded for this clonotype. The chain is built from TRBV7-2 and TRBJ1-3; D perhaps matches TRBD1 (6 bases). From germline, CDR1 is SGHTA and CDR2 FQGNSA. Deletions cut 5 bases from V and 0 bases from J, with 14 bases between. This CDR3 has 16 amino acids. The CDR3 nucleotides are TGTGCCAGCAGCCTAGATAGGACAGCCTCTGGAAACACCATATATTTT. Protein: CASSLDRTASGNTIYF.

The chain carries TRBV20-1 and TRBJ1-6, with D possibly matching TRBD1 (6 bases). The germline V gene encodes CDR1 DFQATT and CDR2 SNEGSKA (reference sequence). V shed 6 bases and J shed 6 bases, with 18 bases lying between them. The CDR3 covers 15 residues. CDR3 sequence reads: CSAGGLVPSNSPLHF. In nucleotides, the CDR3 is TGCAGTGCCGGGGGCTTGGTTCCCTCTAATTCACCCCTCCACTTT.

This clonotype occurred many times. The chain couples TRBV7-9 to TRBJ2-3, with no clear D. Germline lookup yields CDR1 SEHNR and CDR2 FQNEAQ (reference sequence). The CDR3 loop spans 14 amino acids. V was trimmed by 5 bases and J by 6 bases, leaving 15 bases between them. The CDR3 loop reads CASSLPTSSDTQYF. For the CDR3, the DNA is TGTGCCAGCAGCCTCCCGACCTCCAGCGATACGCAGTATTTT.

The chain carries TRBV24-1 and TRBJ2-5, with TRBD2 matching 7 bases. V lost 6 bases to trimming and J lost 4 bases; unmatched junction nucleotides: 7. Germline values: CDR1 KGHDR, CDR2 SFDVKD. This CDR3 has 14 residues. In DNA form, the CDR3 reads TGTGCCACCAGTAGAGGGAGGGTTAGAGAGACCCAGTACTTC. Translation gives CATSRGRVRETQYF.

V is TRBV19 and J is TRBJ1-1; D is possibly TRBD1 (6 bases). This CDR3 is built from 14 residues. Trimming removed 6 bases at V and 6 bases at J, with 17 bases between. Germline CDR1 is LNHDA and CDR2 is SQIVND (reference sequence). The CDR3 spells CASRTGTQTAEAFF. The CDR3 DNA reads TGTGCCAGTAGGACCGGGACACAGACTGCTGAAGCTTTCTTT.

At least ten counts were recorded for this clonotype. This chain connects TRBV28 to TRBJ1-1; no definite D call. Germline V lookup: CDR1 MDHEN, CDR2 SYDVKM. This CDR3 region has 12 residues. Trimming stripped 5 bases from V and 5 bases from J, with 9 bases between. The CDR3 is CASSPPGTEAFF. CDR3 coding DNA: TGTGCCAGCAGTCCCCCGGGTACTGAAGCTTTCTTT.

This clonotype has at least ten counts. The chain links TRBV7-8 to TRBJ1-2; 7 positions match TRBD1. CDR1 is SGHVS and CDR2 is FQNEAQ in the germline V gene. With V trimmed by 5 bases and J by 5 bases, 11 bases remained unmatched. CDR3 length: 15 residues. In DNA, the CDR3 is TGTGCCAGCAGCCCAGACAGGGTTAAGGATTATGGCTACACCTTC. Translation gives CASSPDRVKDYGYTF.

CDR3 sequence: CASSPRDLKNLHSPLHF. In nucleotides, the CDR3 is TGCGCCAGCAGCCCCCGGGACTTAAAAAACCTTCATTCACCCCTCCACTTT. The chain carries TRBV4-1 and TRBJ1-6, with a weak D call TRBD1 (5 bases). This CDR3 has 17 residues. V lost 4 bases, J lost 8 bases, and 21 bases lay in between. Germline V gene data show CDR1 as MGHRA and CDR2 as YSYEKL.

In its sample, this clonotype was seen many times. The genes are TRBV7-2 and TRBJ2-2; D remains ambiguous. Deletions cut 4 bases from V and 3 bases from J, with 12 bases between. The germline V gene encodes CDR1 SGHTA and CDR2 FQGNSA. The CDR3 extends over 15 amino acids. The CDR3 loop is CASSSIHPDTGELFF. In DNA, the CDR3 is TGTGCCAGCAGCTCTATTCACCCGGACACCGGGGAGCTGTTTTTT.

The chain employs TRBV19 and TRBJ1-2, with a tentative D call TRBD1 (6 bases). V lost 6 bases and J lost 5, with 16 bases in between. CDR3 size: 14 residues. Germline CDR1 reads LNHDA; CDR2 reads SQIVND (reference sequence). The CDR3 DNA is TGTGCCAGTAGCCCTCCCGGGACACCTTATGGCTACACCTTC. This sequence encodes CASSPPGTPYGYTF.

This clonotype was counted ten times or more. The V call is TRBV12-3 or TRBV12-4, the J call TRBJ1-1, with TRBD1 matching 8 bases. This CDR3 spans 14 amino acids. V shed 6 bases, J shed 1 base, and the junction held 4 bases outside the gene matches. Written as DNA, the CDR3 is TGTGCCAGCAGCGGACAGGGTGGGAACACTGAAGCTTTCTTT. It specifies CASSGQGGNTEAFF.

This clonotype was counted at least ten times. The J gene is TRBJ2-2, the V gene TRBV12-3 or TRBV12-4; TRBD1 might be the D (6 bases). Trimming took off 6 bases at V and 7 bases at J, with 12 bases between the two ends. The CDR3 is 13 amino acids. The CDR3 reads CASRRWGLGELFF. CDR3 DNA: TGTGCCAGCAGGCGATGGGGGCTCGGGGAGCTGTTTTTT.

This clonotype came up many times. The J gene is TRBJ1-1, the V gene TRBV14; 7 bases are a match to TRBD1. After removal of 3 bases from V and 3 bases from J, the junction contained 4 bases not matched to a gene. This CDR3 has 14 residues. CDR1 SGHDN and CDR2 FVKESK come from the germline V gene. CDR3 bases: TGTGCCAGCAGCCAGCGACAGGGACACACTGAAGCTTTCTTT. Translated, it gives CASSQRQGHTEAFF.

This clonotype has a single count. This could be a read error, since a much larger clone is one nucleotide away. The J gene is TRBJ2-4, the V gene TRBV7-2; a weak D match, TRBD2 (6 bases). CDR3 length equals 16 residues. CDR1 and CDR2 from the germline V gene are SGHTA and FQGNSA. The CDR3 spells CARSVAALGPKNIQYF. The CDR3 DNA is TGTGCCCGCAGCGTAGCGGCACTGGGGCCCAAAAACATTCAGTACTTC.

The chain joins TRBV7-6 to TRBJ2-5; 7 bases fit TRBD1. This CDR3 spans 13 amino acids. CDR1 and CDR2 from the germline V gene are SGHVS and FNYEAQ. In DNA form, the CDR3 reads TGTGAAAGGACAGGACATCTTAAAGGGACCCAGTACTTC. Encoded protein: CERTGHLKGTQYF.

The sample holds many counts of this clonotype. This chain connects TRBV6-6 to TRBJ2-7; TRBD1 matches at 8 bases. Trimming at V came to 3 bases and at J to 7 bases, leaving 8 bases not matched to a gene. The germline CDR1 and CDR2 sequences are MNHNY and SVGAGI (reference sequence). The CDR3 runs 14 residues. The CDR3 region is CASSYGQGREEQYF. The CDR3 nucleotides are TGTGCCAGCAGTTATGGACAGGGCAGAGAGGAGCAGTACTTC.

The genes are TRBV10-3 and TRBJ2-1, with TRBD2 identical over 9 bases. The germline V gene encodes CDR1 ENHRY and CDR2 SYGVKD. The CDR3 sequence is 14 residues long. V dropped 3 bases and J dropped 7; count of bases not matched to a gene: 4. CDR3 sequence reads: CAISDRAGGNEQFF. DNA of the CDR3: TGTGCCATCAGTGATAGAGCGGGGGGTAATGAGCAGTTCTTC.

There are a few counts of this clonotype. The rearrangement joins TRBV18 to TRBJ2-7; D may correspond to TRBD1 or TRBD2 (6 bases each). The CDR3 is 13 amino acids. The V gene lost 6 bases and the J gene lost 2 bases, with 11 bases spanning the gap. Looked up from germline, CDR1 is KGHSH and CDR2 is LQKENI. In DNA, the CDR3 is TGTGCCAGCTCGGAGGGGGGACCCTACGAGCAGTACTTC. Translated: CASSEGGPYEQYF.

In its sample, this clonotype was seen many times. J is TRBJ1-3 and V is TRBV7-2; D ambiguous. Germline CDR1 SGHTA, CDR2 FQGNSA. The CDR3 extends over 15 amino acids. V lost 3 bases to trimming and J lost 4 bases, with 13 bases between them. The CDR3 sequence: CASSLASSTGNTIYF. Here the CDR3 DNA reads TGTGCCAGCAGCTTGGCCAGTTCGACCGGAAACACCATATATTTT.

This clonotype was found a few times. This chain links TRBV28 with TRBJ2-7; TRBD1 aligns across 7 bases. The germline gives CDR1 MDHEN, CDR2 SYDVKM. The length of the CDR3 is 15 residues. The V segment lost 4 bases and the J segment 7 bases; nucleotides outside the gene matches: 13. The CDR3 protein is CASSSQKGASEEQYF. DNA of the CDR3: TGTGCCAGCAGTTCCCAAAAGGGGGCTTCGGAGGAGCAGTACTTC.

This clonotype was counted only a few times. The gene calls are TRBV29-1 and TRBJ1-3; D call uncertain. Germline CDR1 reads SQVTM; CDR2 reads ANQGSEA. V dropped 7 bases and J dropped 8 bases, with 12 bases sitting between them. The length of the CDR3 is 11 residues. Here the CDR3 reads CSALWMDTIYF. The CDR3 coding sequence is TGCAGCGCCCTATGGATGGACACCATATATTTT. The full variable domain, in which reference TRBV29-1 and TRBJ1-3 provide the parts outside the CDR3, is SAVISQKPSRDICQRGTSLTIQCQVDSQVTMMFWYRQQPGQSLTLIATANQGSEATYESGFVIDKFPISRPNLTFSTLTVSNMSPEDSSIYLCSALWMDTIYFGEGSWLTVV.

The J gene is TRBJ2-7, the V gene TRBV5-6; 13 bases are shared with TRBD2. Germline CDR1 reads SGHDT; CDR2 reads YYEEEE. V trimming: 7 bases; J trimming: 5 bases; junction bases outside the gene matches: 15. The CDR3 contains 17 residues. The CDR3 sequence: CASDSGTTSGGAHEQYF. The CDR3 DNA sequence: TGTGCCAGCGATTCCGGGACTACTAGCGGGGGGGCCCACGAGCAGTACTTC.

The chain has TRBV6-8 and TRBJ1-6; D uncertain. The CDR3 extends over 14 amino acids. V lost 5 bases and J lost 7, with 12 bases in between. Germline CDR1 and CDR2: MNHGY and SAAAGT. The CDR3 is CASSIDMRNSPLHF. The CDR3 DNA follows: TGTGCCAGCAGTATCGACATGCGAAATTCACCCCTCCACTTT.